What follows is one T cell receptor (beta chain) and its context. Repertoires were generated with immunoSEQ multiplex PCR, while TCRdb's copy carries only in-frame clones and drops some. Of roughly 70,000 clones listed, about 91% are singletons. This sample was taken from a study of blood T cell repertoires in COVID-19. Germline V gene data show CDR1 as MGHRA and CDR2 as YSYEKL. The CDR3 consists of 13 residues. The germline V and J ends were trimmed by 1 base and 3 bases, with 6 bases remaining between them. V usage is TRBV4-1 and J usage is TRBJ1-1, with D unclear. This TCR was recovered from an elderly man with acute or convalescent COVID-19. Sequences were obtained from peripheral blood. CDR3 loop: CASSQGEDTEAFF. For the CDR3, the DNA is TGCGCCAGCAGCCAAGGGGAGGACACTGAAGCTTTCTTT.